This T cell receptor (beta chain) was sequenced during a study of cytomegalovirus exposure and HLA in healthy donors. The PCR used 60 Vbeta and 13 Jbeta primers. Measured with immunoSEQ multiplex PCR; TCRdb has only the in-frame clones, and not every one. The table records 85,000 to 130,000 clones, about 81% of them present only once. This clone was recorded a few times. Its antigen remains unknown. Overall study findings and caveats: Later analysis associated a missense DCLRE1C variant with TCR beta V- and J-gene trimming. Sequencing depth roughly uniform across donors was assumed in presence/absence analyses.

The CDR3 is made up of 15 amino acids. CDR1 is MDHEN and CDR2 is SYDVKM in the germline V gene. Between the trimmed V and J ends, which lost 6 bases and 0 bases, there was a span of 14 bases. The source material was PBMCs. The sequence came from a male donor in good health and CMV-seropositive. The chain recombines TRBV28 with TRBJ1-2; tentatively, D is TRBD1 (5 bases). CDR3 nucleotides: TGTGCCAGCAGCCGCCTGGGGGGGACTAACTATGGCTACACCTTC. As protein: CASSRLGGTNYGYTF.